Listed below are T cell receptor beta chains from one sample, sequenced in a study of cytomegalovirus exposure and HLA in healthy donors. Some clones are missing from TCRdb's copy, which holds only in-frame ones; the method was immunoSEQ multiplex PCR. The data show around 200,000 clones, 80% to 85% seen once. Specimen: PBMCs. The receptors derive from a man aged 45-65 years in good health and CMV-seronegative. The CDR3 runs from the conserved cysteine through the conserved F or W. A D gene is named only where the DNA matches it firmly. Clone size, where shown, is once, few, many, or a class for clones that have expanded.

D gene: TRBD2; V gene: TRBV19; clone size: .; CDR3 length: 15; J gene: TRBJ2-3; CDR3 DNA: TGTGCCAGTAGCATTAGCGGGGGGGGGCGCCATACGCAGTATTTT; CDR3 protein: CASSISGGGRHTQYF
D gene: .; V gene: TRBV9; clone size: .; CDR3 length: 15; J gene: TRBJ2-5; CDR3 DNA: TGTGCCAGCAGCGTAGAAAGGCGGGACCAAGAGACCCAGTACTTC; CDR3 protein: CASSVERRDQETQYF
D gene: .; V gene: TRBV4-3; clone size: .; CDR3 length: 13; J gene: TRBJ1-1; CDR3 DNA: TGCGCCAGCAGCCAAGATTTCGCAGGGGAAGCTTTCTTT; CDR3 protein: CASSQDFAGEAFF
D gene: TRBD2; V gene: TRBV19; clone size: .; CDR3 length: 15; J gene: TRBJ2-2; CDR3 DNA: TGTGCCAGTAGTAGGGTAGCGGGAGTCACCGGGGAGCTGTTTTTT; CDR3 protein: CASSRVAGVTGELFF
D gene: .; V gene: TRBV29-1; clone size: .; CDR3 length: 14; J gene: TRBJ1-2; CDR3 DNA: TGCAGCGCCCAGGGGCAGGGGACTAACTATGGCTACACCTTC; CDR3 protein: CSAQGQGTNYGYTF
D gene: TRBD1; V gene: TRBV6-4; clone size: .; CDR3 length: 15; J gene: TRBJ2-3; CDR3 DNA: TGTGCCAGCAGTGACTCGGGACAGTCCACAGATACGCAGTATTTT; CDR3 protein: CASSDSGQSTDTQYF
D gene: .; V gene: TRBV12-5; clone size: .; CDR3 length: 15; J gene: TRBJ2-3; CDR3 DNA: TGTGCTAGTGCGGGGAGTTCTTTAGGCACAGATACGCAGTATTTT; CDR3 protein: CASAGSSLGTDTQYF
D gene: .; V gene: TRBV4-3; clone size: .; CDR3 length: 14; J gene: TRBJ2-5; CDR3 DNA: TGCGCCAGCAGCCAAGATATCTTCCGGGAGACCCAGTACTTC; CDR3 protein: CASSQDIFRETQYF
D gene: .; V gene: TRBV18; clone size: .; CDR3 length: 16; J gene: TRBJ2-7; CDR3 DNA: TGTGCCAGCTCACCACAACATTCGACTGCCTCCTACGAGCAGTACTTC; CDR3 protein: CASSPQHSTASYEQYF
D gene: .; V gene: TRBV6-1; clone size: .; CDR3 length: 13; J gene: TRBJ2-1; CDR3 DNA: TGTGCCAGCAAGACTTACACCGGGAATGAGCAGTTCTTC; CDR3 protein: CASKTYTGNEQFF
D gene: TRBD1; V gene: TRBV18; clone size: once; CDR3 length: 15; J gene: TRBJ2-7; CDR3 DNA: TGTGCCAGCTCTTCCAGGGGACAGGGGATCGACGAGCAGTACTTC; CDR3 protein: CASSSRGQGIDEQYF
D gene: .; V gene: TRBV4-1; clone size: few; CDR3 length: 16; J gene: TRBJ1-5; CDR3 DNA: TGCGCCAGCAGCCAAGCGCGGGGGTATAGCAATCAGCCCCAGCATTTT; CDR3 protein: CASSQARGYSNQPQHF
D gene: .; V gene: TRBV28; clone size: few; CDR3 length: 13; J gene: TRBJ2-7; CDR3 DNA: TGTGCCAGCAGTGGAACAAATAACCGGGACACGTACTTC; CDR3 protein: CASSGTNNRDTYF
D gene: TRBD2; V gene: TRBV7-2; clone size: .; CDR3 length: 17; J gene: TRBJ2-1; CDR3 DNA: TGTGCCAGCACCGTGACTAGCGGGAGGGCCTCCGTCATTGAGCAGTTCTTC; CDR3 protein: CASTVTSGRASVIEQFF
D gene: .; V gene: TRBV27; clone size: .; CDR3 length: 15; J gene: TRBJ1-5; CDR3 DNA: TGTGCCAGCAGTTTATGGGCAGGGGGCAATCAGCCCCAGCATTTT; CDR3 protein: CASSLWAGGNQPQHF
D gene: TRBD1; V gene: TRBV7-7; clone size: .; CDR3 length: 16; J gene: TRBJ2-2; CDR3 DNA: TGTGCTAGCAGCCGAGGGACAGGTTCGAACACCGGGGAGCTGTTTTTT; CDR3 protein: CASSRGTGSNTGELFF
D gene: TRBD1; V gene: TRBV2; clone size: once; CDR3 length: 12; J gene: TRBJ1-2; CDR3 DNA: TGTGCCAGCGAGGAAGGGGGCGGTGGCTACACCTTC; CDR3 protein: CASEEGGGGYTF
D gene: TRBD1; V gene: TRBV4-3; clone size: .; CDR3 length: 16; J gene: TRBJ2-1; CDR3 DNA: TGCGCCAGCAGCCAAGACCCAGGGGGCTTAGACAATGAGCAGTTCTTC; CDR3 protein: CASSQDPGGLDNEQFF
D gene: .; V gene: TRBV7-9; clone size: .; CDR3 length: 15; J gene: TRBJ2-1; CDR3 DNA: TGTGCCAGCAGCTTAGGGCCCAGGGTTAGGAATGAGCAGTTCTTC; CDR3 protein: CASSLGPRVRNEQFF
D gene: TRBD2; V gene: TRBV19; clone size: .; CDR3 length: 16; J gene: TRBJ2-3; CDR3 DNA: TGTGCCAGTAGTATGTCGAGACTAGCGGGATCGGATACGCAGTATTTT; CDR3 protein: CASSMSRLAGSDTQYF
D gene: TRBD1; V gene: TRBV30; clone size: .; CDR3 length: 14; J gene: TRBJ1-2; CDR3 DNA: TGTGCCTGGAGTCTAACCGGGACAGGGACTGGCTACACCTTC; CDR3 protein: CAWSLTGTGTGYTF
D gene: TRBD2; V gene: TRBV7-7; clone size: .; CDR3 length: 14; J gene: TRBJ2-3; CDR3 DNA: TGTGCTAGCAGCAAGGGACTAGCAACAGATACGCAGTATTTT; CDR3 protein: CASSKGLATDTQYF
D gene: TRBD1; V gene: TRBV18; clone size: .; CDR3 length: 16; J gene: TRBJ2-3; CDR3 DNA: TGTGCCAGCTCACCGCGCACAGGGGGCATAACAGATACGCAGTATTTT; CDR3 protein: CASSPRTGGITDTQYF
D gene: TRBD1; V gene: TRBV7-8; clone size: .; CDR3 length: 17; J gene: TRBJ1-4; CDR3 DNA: TGTGCCAGCAGCTTAGCCTTTTGGGACAGCGGAGATGAAAAACTGTTTTTT; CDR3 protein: CASSLAFWDSGDEKLFF
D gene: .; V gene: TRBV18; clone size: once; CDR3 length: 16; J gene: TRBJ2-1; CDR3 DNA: TGTGCCAGCTCACGGACAGAACTAAGCTCCTACAATGAGCAGTTCTTC; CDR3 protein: CASSRTELSSYNEQFF
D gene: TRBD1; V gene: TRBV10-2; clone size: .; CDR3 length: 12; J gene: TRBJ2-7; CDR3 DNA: TGCGCCAGCAGCAGACAGGGCTACGAGCAGTACTTC; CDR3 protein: CASSRQGYEQYF
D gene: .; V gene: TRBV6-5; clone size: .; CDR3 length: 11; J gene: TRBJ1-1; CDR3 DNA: TGTGCCAGCAGGCAGGAAACTGAAGCTTTCTTT; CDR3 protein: CASRQETEAFF
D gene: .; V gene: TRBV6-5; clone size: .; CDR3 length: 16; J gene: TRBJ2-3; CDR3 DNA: TGTGCCAGCAGTTACGGCCAGCCGACTAGCACAGATACGCAGTATTTT; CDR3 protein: CASSYGQPTSTDTQYF
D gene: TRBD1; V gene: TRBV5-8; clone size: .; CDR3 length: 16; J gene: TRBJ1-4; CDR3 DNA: TGTGCCAGCAGCCTAGGACAGGGAAGGATCAATGAAAAACTGTTTTTT; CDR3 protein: CASSLGQGRINEKLFF
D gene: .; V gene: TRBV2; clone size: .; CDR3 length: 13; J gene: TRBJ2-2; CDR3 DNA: TGTGCCAGCACCTTACATGTGACCGGGGAGCTGTTTTTT; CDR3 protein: CASTLHVTGELFF